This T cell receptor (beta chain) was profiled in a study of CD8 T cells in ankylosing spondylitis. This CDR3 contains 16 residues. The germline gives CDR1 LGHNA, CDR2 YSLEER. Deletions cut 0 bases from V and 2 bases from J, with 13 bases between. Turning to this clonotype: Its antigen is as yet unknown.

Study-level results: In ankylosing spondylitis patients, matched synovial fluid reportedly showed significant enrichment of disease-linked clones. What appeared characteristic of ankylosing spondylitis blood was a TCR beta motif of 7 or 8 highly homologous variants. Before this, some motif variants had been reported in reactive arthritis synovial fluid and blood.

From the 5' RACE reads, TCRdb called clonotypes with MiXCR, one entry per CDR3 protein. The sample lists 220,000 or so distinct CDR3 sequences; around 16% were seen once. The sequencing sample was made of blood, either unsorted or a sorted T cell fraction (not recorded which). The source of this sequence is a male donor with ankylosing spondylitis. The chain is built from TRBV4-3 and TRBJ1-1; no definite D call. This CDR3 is CASSQDLAPINTEAFF. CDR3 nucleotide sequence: TGCGCCAGCAGCCAAGATTTGGCACCGATTAACACTGAAGCTTTCTTT.